One and the same sample provided the 12 T cell receptor beta chains below, sequenced in a study of blood T cell repertoires in COVID-19. Sequencing was performed with immunoSEQ multiplex PCR; in TCRdb, only in-frame clones are kept and a portion is missing. Of fewer than 140,000 clones listed, around 80% were seen once; the top ten hold more than 5%. The sample consisted of peripheral blood. The receptors here all came from an older man with COVID-19, enrolled during active disease.

This rearrangement joins TRBV6-5 to TRBJ2-2; 7 nucleotides line up with TRBD1. There are 15 residues in the CDR3. CDR1 and CDR2 from the germline V gene are MNHEY and SVGAGI. Trimming at V came to 6 bases and at J to 3 bases, leaving 7 bases not matched to a gene. The CDR3 loop reads CASSLDRADTGELFF. CDR3 nucleotide sequence: TGTGCCAGCAGCCTTGACAGGGCGGACACCGGGGAGCTGTTTTTT.

This chain uses TRBV29-1 with TRBJ2-5; the match to TRBD1 covers 7 bases. Unmatched junction bases numbered 0, after V lost 0 bases and J lost 2 bases. CDR1 SQVTM and CDR2 ANQGSEA come from the germline V gene. The CDR3 has 13 amino acids. The CDR3 region has the DNA TGCAGCGTTGAAGAGGGACAGCAAGAGACCCAGTACTTC. Amino acids: CSVEEGQQETQYF.

This clone turned up a few times. The chain employs TRBV29-1 and TRBJ2-2; D remains unclear. The germline CDR1 and CDR2 sequences are SQVTM and ANQGSEA. The CDR3 runs to 12 residues. The CDR3 loop reads CTIRPGTGELFF. The CDR3 bases are TGCACTATACGGCCGGGCACCGGGGAGCTGTTTTTT.

The V and J genes are TRBV27 and TRBJ1-6; D remains ambiguous. Germline values: CDR1 MNHEY, CDR2 SMNVEV (reference sequence). The CDR3 runs 14 residues. Trimming removed 5 bases at V and 6 bases at J, with 11 bases between. The CDR3 coding sequence is TGTGCCAGCAGTACTCAATCGGTTAATTCACCCCTCCACTTT. Translated: CASSTQSVNSPLHF.

The chain has TRBV30 and TRBJ2-4, with D perhaps matching TRBD1 (5 bases). Trimming removed 4 bases at V and 6 bases at J, with 10 bases between. CDR1 and CDR2 (germline): GTSNPN, SVGIG (reference sequence). This CDR3 spans 12 amino acids. CDR3 DNA: TGTGCCTGGACAAGTCAGGGAAACATTCAGTACTTC. This sequence encodes CAWTSQGNIQYF. The whole variable domain, remainder taken from reference TRBV30 and TRBJ2-4, is SQTIHQWPATLVQPVGSPLSLECTVEGTSNPNLYWYRQAAGRGLQLLFYSVGIGQISSEVPQNLSASRPQDRQFILSSKKLLLSDSGFYLCAWTSQGNIQYFGAGTRLSVL.

This rearrangement joins TRBV18 to TRBJ2-7; 8 nucleotides match TRBD1. Trimming took 6 bases from V and 5 from J; bases not matched to a gene: 9. Germline V gives CDR1 KGHSH, CDR2 LQKENI. The length of the CDR3 is 14 residues. The DNA of the CDR3 is TGTGCCAGCTCGCCGGACAGGGCGTCGGACGAGCAGTACTTC. It yields the protein CASSPDRASDEQYF.

This clone was counted only a few times. CDR3 nucleotide sequence: TGTGCCAGCAGCTTGGATTCGTCCCGCTCTGGGGCCAACGTCCTGACTTTC. Translated: CASSLDSSRSGANVLTF. The rearrangement joins TRBV5-4 to TRBJ2-6; D uncertain. The CDR3 is made up of 17 amino acids. CDR1 and CDR2 (germline): SGHNT, YYREEE (reference sequence). V shed 0 bases and J shed 0 bases, with 10 bases lying between them. The whole variable domain, remainder taken from reference TRBV5-4 and TRBJ2-6, is ETGVTQSPTHLIKTRGQQVTLRCSSQSGHNTVSWYQQALGQGPQFIFQYYREEENGRGNFPPRFSGLQFPNYSSELNVNALELDDSALYLCASSLDSSRSGANVLTFGAGSRLTVL.

The chain is built from TRBV28 and TRBJ2-7; 10 bases align to TRBD1. With 3 bases clipped from V and 3 bases from J, the junction kept 5 bases outside the gene matches. The CDR3 contains 15 residues. Germline CDR1 and CDR2: MDHEN and SYDVKM. CDR3 in DNA: TGTGCCAGCAGTTTTCCGGGACAGGGGTACTACGAGCAGTACTTC. It yields the protein CASSFPGQGYYEQYF.

The gene calls are TRBV10-2 and TRBJ1-5; no clear D gene. Trimming left V 3 bases short and J 5 bases short, with 8 bases between. The length of the CDR3 is 13 residues. The germline V gene has CDR1 WSHSY and CDR2 SAAADI. CDR3 in DNA: TGCGCCAGCAGTGACAGGAATTATCAGCCCCAGCATTTT. Encoded protein: CASSDRNYQPQHF.

CDR3 coding DNA: TGTGCCAGCAGCCTTGCGCTTTGGAGCTCCTACAATGAGCAGTTCTTC. It codes for CASSLALWSSYNEQFF. The rearrangement uses TRBV9 and TRBJ2-1, with no clear D. The CDR3 has 16 amino acids. The germline CDR1 and CDR2 sequences are SGDLS and YYNGEE. With 4 bases removed from V and 0 bases from J, the gap between germline ends came to 14 bases.

The chain combines TRBV5-4 with TRBJ1-4; D unclear. V was cut by 4 bases and J by 7 bases, with 17 bases left in between. CDR1 and CDR2 (germline): SGHNT, YYREEE (reference sequence). This CDR3 region has 15 residues. The CDR3 DNA follows: TGTGCCAGCAGCCCTGTGGGCCTCGGGAGTGAAAAACTGTTTTTT. Translated: CASSPVGLGSEKLFF.

The chain is built from TRBV7-6 and TRBJ2-2, with a possible D match to TRBD2 (5 bases). Trimming pared 4 bases from V and 0 bases from J, leaving 9 bases between. The germline V gene has CDR1 SGHVS and CDR2 FNYEAQ. The CDR3 sequence is 15 residues long. As DNA, the CDR3 is TGTGCCAGCAGCTGGGTAGCGTCGAACACCGGGGAGCTGTTTTTT. This encodes CASSWVASNTGELFF.